These T cell receptor beta chains were read from a single sample in a study of T cell changes during pregnancy in multiple sclerosis. Using immunoSEQ multiplex PCR, the repertoire was profiled, and TCRdb retains in-frame clones only, with some absent. The table lists 36,000 or so clones, about nine tenths of them singletons, with about 11% in the top ten. The sequencing here drew on CD8+ T cells from peripheral blood mononuclear cells, taken in the third trimester of pregnancy. Source of these receptors: a female donor with multiple sclerosis, enrolled in a pregnancy study. CDR3s include the opening cysteine and the closing phenylalanine or tryptophan. Fields, in order: D gene, V gene, J gene, CDR3 protein. A D gene is named only where the DNA matches it firmly.

TRBD2	TRBV10-1	TRBJ2-3	CASSESLTSGVSTDTQYF
NA	TRBV18	TRBJ1-1	CASSPPGSDTEAFF
NA	TRBV6-5	TRBJ2-1	CASSYIGGNNEQFF
TRBD2	TRBV7-9	TRBJ2-7	CASSLPGSGRVDEQYF
TRBD1	TRBV30	TRBJ1-1	CAWGQEETEAFF
NA	TRBV2	TRBJ2-7	CASSEADTGNDEQYF
TRBD1	TRBV7-2	TRBJ2-7	CASSFGTGGGEQYF
TRBD2	TRBV27	TRBJ2-7	CASSLWGGEQYF
TRBD2	TRBV7-6	TRBJ2-1	CASASGRANEQFF
NA	TRBV25-1	TRBJ1-1	CASAPTVNTEAFF
NA	TRBV5-1	TRBJ2-1	CASSLGLGSFHNEQFF
NA	TRBV30	TRBJ1-5	CAWRGDNNQPQHF
TRBD2	TRBV7-9	TRBJ2-7	CASSRRGGRFYEQYF
TRBD1	TRBV4-3	TRBJ2-6	CASSQETGLISGANVLTF
TRBD2	TRBV15	TRBJ2-1	CATSRGVGLAGGYEQFF
NA	TRBV7-6	TRBJ1-1	CASSLGWTSRSEAFF
NA	TRBV11-2	TRBJ2-3	CASSPLASPGGDTQYF
NA	TRBV7-9	TRBJ2-7	CASSLGRYEQYF
NA	TRBV27	TRBJ1-2	CASSPNPTGLSNYGYTF
TRBD2	TRBV6-7	TRBJ2-5	CASSAPGGGETQYF
NA	TRBV30	TRBJ1-4	CAWSAGIATNEKLFF
NA	TRBV5-4	TRBJ1-1	CASRGRENTEAFF
TRBD2	TRBV7-8	TRBJ2-7	CASSYGGAAYEQYF
NA	TRBV29-1	TRBJ2-7	CSVEGGRDYEQYF
NA	TRBV14	TRBJ2-3	CASSSPGRKPDTQYF
NA	TRBV7-9	TRBJ1-1	CASELGGPEAFF
NA	TRBV7-9	TRBJ1-3	CASSLTLADRNTIYF
NA	TRBV19	TRBJ2-6	CASSPDSSGANVLTF